Each of the 20 T cell receptor beta chains below was sequenced from the same sample in a study of CD8 T cells in ankylosing spondylitis. TCRdb re-called the 5' RACE reads with MiXCR, one entry per CDR3 protein. The sample includes roughly 150,000 distinct CDR3 sequences, 25% to 35% seen only once; the top ten take 6%. Sequenced input: synovial fluid, either unsorted or a sorted T cell fraction (not recorded which). Receptors originate from a male donor with ankylosing spondylitis.

This clonotype came up many times. V usage is TRBV7-9 and J usage is TRBJ2-7, with TRBD1 matching over 7 bases. The CDR3 consists of 13 residues. Trimming at V came to 2 bases and at J to 6 bases, leaving 4 bases not matched to a gene. CDR1 and CDR2 (germline): SEHNR, FQNEAQ (reference sequence). The CDR3 sequence is CASSLLTGSEQYF. In DNA form, the CDR3 reads TGTGCCAGCAGCTTACTGACAGGGAGCGAGCAGTACTTC.

This clonotype occurred a few times. The chain combines TRBV10-3 with TRBJ1-1; D might be TRBD1 (5 bases). Trimming left V 4 bases short and J 4 bases short, with 16 bases between. This CDR3 is 15 amino acids long. CDR1 ENHRY and CDR2 SYGVKD come from the germline V gene. The CDR3 loop reads CAISGDGTLATEAFF. CDR3 DNA: TGTGCCATCAGTGGGGACGGAACCTTAGCCACTGAAGCTTTCTTT.

At least ten counts were recorded for this clonotype. This chain links TRBV4-2 with TRBJ2-7, with D possibly TRBD1 on 6 matching bases. Trimming shortened V by 0 bases and J by 5 bases, and 14 bases separated the two germline ends. The CDR3 covers 15 residues. Germline V gene lookup returns CDR1 LGHNA and CDR2 YNFKEQ. For the CDR3, the DNA is TGTGCCAGCAGCCAAGATCTCAGGGGTTCCGACGAGCAGTACTTC. The encoded protein is CASSQDLRGSDEQYF.

The gene calls are TRBV21-1 and TRBJ2-3; TRBD2, the table's D call, was not compared with the DNA. TRBV21-1 is a documented pseudogene. The CDR3 consists of 18 residues. The CDR3 DNA reads TGTGCCAGCAGCAAAGCACGACGTAGCGGGGTTAGCACAGATACGCAGTATTTT. This encodes CASSKARRSGVSTDTQYF.

This clonotype was recorded many times. The gene calls are TRBV5-1 and TRBJ2-7, with a tentative D call TRBD2 (5 bases). V dropped 1 base and J dropped 3 bases, with 8 bases sitting between them. Germline CDR1 and CDR2: SGHRS and YFSETQ. The CDR3 covers 13 residues. CDR3 sequence reads: CASSLYGDYEQYF. The DNA for the CDR3 is TGCGCCAGCAGCTTGTACGGGGACTACGAGCAGTACTTC.

This clonotype was found many times. This chain joins TRBV6-1 and TRBJ1-5, with D hard to call. The CDR3 is 10 amino acids. V lost 7 bases and J 6 bases, leaving 4 bases between the germline ends. Germline assignment: CDR1 MNHNS and CDR2 SASEGT. The DNA for the CDR3 is TGTGCCAGCAACGGTCAGCCCCAGCATTTT. Its translation is CASNGQPQHF.

There are a few counts of this clonotype. The gene calls are TRBV28 and TRBJ2-1; D ambiguous. V lost 1 base and J 10 bases, leaving 14 bases between the germline ends. This CDR3 region has 14 residues. Germline V gene lookup returns CDR1 MDHEN and CDR2 SYDVKM. Here the CDR3 reads CASSLSDTRREQFF. DNA of the CDR3: TGTGCCAGCAGTTTATCCGACACCCGTCGGGAGCAGTTCTTC.

V and J are TRBV30 and TRBJ1-5; 9 nucleotides align to TRBD1. Germline V CDR1 and CDR2: GTSNPN, SVGIG (reference sequence). This CDR3 spans 16 amino acids. With 1 base clipped from V and 3 bases from J, the junction kept 7 bases outside the gene matches. The CDR3 loop reads CAWSAPGTGHNQPQHF. CDR3 DNA sequence: TGTGCCTGGAGTGCACCCGGGACAGGGCACAATCAGCCCCAGCATTTT.

This clonotype was seen more than once but under ten times. The rearrangement links TRBV12-3 or TRBV12-4 to TRBJ2-7, with D possibly being TRBD2 (6 bases). This CDR3 contains 16 residues. With 6 bases removed from V and 3 bases from J, the gap between germline ends came to 21 bases. In DNA, the CDR3 is TGTGCCAGCAGCCTGGATGGAGGGGCGACTCGCTACGAGCAGTACTTC. Protein product: CASSLDGGATRYEQYF.

This clonotype was counted many times. The rearrangement uses TRBV5-1 and TRBJ1-1; D may be TRBD1 (5 bases). The CDR3 spans 15 residues. Germline V lookup: CDR1 SGHRS, CDR2 YFSETQ. The germline V and J ends were trimmed by 0 bases and 2 bases, with 11 bases remaining between them. Here the CDR3 reads CASSLGDLPNTEAFF. In DNA, the CDR3 is TGCGCCAGCAGCTTGGGGGACTTACCAAACACTGAAGCTTTCTTT.

V is TRBV12-3 or TRBV12-4 and J is TRBJ1-1, with a weak D call TRBD1 (5 bases). Between the trimmed V and J ends, which lost 6 bases and 1 base, there was a span of 12 bases. The CDR3 loop spans 14 amino acids. The DNA of the CDR3 is TGTGCCAGCAGAGCCGGGACCGGGAACACTGAAGCTTTCTTT. Translated, it gives CASRAGTGNTEAFF.

This clonotype was detected many times. This chain connects TRBV7-8 to TRBJ2-6, with D maybe TRBD1 (6 bases). The V and J ends lost 4 bases and 10 bases respectively, with 8 bases between them. Germline V gene lookup returns CDR1 SGHVS and CDR2 FQNEAQ. The CDR3 loop spans 12 amino acids. The CDR3 region is CASSWGQNVLTF. The CDR3, as DNA: TGTGCCAGCAGCTGGGGGCAGAACGTCCTGACTTTC.

The chain couples TRBV21-1 to TRBJ2-1. TRBV21-1 is labeled a pseudogene. The CDR3 contains 11 residues. The CDR3 nucleotides read TGTGCCAGCAGCAAAGGCAATGAGCAGTTCTTC. Translated, it gives CASSKGNEQFF.

The gene calls are TRBV14 and TRBJ2-7; D assignment may be TRBD1 or TRBD2 (5 bases each). This CDR3 comprises 17 residues. The V end was cut by 0 bases, the J end by 6 bases, with 21 bases between. Per germline, CDR1 SGHDN and CDR2 FVKESK. The CDR3: CASSQDGAGLRRSEQYF. CDR3 in DNA: TGTGCCAGCAGCCAAGACGGGGCGGGCCTGAGAAGGAGCGAGCAGTACTTC.

This clonotype was recorded a few times. The chain carries TRBV10-3 and TRBJ2-5, with D perhaps matching TRBD1 (5 bases). The CDR3 length is 13 residues. From germline, CDR1 is ENHRY and CDR2 SYGVKD. V was cut by 4 bases and J by 5 bases, with 11 bases left in between. DNA of the CDR3: TGTGCCATCAGTGTCACCAAGGGGGAGACCCAGTACTTC. Translating gives CAISVTKGETQYF.

CDR3 amino acids: CSSSGSMIFGTQYF. The CDR3 DNA follows: TGCAGTTCCAGCGGGAGTATGATATTTGGGACCCAGTACTTC. The chain couples TRBV20-1 to TRBJ2-5; 8 nucleotides match TRBD2. Germline loops: CDR1 DFQATT, CDR2 SNEGSKA (reference sequence). The CDR3 has 14 amino acids. V dropped 8 bases and J dropped 7; count of bases not matched to a gene: 15.

The rearrangement uses TRBV7-2 and TRBJ1-2; D not certain. V lost 4 bases to trimming and J lost 7 bases, with 19 bases between them. The CDR3 has 15 amino acids. The germline V gene encodes CDR1 SGHTA and CDR2 FQGNSA. This CDR3 is CASSSSRTALGGYTF. In DNA, the CDR3 is TGTGCCAGCAGCTCTAGTCGGACGGCTTTGGGTGGCTACACCTTC.

This clonotype was counted only a few times. This chain uses TRBV6-2 or TRBV6-3 with TRBJ1-1, with a possible D match to TRBD1 (5 bases). The V gene's germline CDR1 is MNHEY and CDR2 SVGEGT. Trimming took 0 bases from V and 11 from J, leaving 16 bases between them. The CDR3 sequence is 14 residues long. CDR3 in amino acids: CASSYSGGSFVAFF. As DNA, the CDR3 is TGTGCCAGCAGTTACTCCGGGGGATCTTTCGTGGCTTTCTTT.

Only one count was recorded for this clonotype. This chain connects TRBV9 to TRBJ1-6, with 7 bases matching TRBD1. From germline, CDR1 is SGDLS and CDR2 YYNGEE. J gave up 9 bases and V 4 bases, and 10 bases lay outside the gene matches. The CDR3 runs 15 residues. This chain's CDR3 is CASSPDPGQTSPLHF. CDR3 nucleotides: TGTGCCAGCAGCCCCGACCCGGGACAGACTTCACCCCTCCACTTT.

V and J are TRBV9 and TRBJ2-2; a possible D gene is TRBD2 (5 bases). Trimming took off 2 bases at V and 1 base at J, with 9 bases between the two ends. The CDR3 is 15 amino acids. Germline lookup yields CDR1 SGDLS and CDR2 YYNGEE. The CDR3 DNA follows: TGTGCCAGCAGCGTGGGTGCGGGGAACACCGGGGAGCTGTTTTTT. The encoded protein is CASSVGAGNTGELFF.